This T cell receptor (beta chain) appears in the sequencing data of a study of human thymus T cells. The ends were cut back, 3 bases at V and 5 bases at J, with 7 bases in the middle. Germline V CDR1 and CDR2: MGHDK, SYGVNS. This CDR3 is 12 amino acids long. Corrective cardiac operations yielded the resected thymus tissue. Profiled with immunoSEQ multiplex PCR; TCRdb holds only in-frame clones, not every one. The data contain some 130,000 clones, more than 90% of them seen just once; the ten biggest clones take up 0.02% to 0.025%. Study-wide results and limits: In thymic and blood repertoires alike, V and J usage looked biased. Related research has reported that thymic repertoires overlap highly among unrelated individuals.

Regarding this clone: Antigen: not known.

V and J are TRBV25-1 and TRBJ1-2; the D is unclear. The origin of this receptor is a boy in the first two years of life with a congenital heart defect but otherwise immunologically healthy. Sequencing was done on a sample of thymus tissue. As DNA, the CDR3 is TGTGCCAGCAGTGACAACAAGTATGGCTACACCTTC. It encodes CASSDNKYGYTF.